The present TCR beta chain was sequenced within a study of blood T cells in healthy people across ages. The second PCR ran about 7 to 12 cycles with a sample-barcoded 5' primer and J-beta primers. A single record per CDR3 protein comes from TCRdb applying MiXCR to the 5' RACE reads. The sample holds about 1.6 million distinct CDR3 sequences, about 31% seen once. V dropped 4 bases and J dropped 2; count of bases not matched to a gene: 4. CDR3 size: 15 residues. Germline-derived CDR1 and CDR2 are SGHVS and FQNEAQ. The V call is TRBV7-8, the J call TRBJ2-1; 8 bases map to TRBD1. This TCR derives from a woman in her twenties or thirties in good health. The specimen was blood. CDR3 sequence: CASSSGTGPYNEQFF. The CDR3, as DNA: TGTGCCAGCAGCTCCGGGACAGGACCCTACAATGAGCAGTTCTTC.